This entry lists 12 T cell receptor beta chains sequenced from one sample in a study of blood T cells in healthy people across ages. Combining a sample-barcoded 5' primer with a J-beta primer mix, a second PCR ran for 7 to 11 cycles. TCRdb re-called the 5' RACE reads through MiXCR, storing one row per CDR3 protein. The sample records about 690,000 distinct CDR3 sequences, around 43% being singletons. Sequencing input: blood. Receptor source: a man at least 80 years old in good health.

The J gene is TRBJ2-2, the V gene TRBV20-1; 8 bases align to TRBD2. The CDR3 loop spans 16 amino acids. V lost 2 bases to trimming and J lost 2 bases; unmatched junction nucleotides: 7. Germline loops: CDR1 DFQATT, CDR2 SNEGSKA (reference sequence). CDR3 DNA: TGCAGTGCTAGAATCAGCGGGAGACCCAACACCGGGGAGCTGTTTTTT. Residues: CSARISGRPNTGELFF.

This chain links TRBV6-4 with TRBJ2-1; 11 bases line up with TRBD2. V gave up 3 bases and J gave up 6 bases; unmatched junction bases: 7. Germline CDR1 is MRHNA and CDR2 is SNTAGT. CDR3 size: 16 residues. The CDR3 DNA is TGTGCCAGCAGTGAAGGCACTAGCGGGAGTATCAATGAGCAGTTCTTC. Protein product: CASSEGTSGSINEQFF.

The chain joins TRBV14 to TRBJ2-5; tentatively, D is TRBD1 or TRBD2 (5 bases each). This CDR3 is built from 17 residues. Per the germline V gene, CDR1 is SGHDN and CDR2 is FVKESK. V was clipped by 1 base and J by 2 bases, with 17 bases between them. CDR3 region: CASSQVLESWGQETQYF. The DNA for the CDR3 is TGTGCCAGCAGCCAAGTTCTTGAGTCGTGGGGGCAAGAGACCCAGTACTTC.

The chain couples TRBV27 to TRBJ2-7, with 7 bases lining up with TRBD1. Per germline, CDR1 MNHEY and CDR2 SMNVEV (reference sequence). CDR3 length equals 13 residues. With 8 bases clipped from V and 5 bases from J, the junction kept 9 bases outside the gene matches. CDR3 DNA sequence: TGTGCCAGCGGCATGGGACAGTACCACGAGCAGTACTTC. This gives the protein CASGMGQYHEQYF.

This clonotype came up a few times. The rearrangement links TRBV29-1 to TRBJ2-1; 9 positions match TRBD2. The CDR3 is 12 amino acids. Trimming cost V 3 bases and J 9 bases; bases outside gene matches: 3. Germline V CDR1 and CDR2: SQVTM, ANQGSEA. CDR3: CSVDSGGGEQFF. CDR3 nucleotide sequence: TGCAGCGTTGATAGCGGGGGAGGTGAGCAGTTCTTC.

Turning to this clonotype: A much larger clone lies one base from this, so it may be a read error. The chain carries TRBV6-2 or TRBV6-3 and TRBJ2-1; 10 bases align to TRBD2. The length of the CDR3 is 19 residues. CDR1 and CDR2 from the germline V gene are MNHEY and SVGEGT. The V segment lost 6 bases and the J segment 9 bases; nucleotides outside the gene matches: 23. The CDR3 nucleotides are TGTGCCAGCAGCGCTGGACTAGCGGTATTTTTGGGCCCCCCGGGTGAGCAGTTCTTC. Translated, it gives CASSAGLAVFLGPPGEQFF.

This clonotype was found a few times. The V gene is TRBV6-2 or TRBV6-3, the J gene TRBJ2-6; 12 bases are a match to TRBD1. The CDR3 has 19 residues. Per germline, CDR1 MNHEY and CDR2 SVGEGT. The J segment lost 1 base and the V segment lost 4 bases, leaving 8 bases of the junction unmatched. CDR3 bases: TGTGCCAGCAGTTTAGTAGGGACAGGGGGCGCGTCTGGGGCCAACGTCCTGACTTTC. Amino acid sequence: CASSLVGTGGASGANVLTF.

The V call is TRBV5-4, the J call TRBJ2-4; 10 bases agree with TRBD1. Germline values: CDR1 SGHNT, CDR2 YYREEE (reference sequence). The CDR3 is made up of 12 amino acids. Trimming cost V 4 bases and J 14 bases; bases outside gene matches: 6. The CDR3 sequence: CASSTGTGDEYF. CDR3 in DNA: TGTGCCAGCAGCACAGGGACAGGGGATGAGTACTTC.

This clonotype was seen at least ten times. This chain connects TRBV4-1 to TRBJ2-6; D remains unclear. CDR1 MGHRA and CDR2 YSYEKL come from the germline V gene. V was trimmed by 1 base and J by 0 bases, leaving 10 bases between them. The CDR3 is made up of 17 amino acids. The CDR3 bases are TGCGCCAGCAGCCAAGCTATGCAGGTCTCTGGGGCCAACGTCCTGACTTTC. Its protein is CASSQAMQVSGANVLTF.

V is TRBV29-1 and J is TRBJ2-5, with D tentatively TRBD2 (5 bases). Trimming took off 4 bases at V and 1 base at J, with 7 bases between the two ends. The germline CDR1 and CDR2 sequences are SQVTM and ANQGSEA. The CDR3 consists of 12 residues. Here the CDR3 reads CSVGEFQETQYF. The CDR3 nucleotides read TGCAGCGTTGGGGAGTTCCAAGAGACCCAGTACTTC.

V is TRBV4-1 and J is TRBJ1-4; the match to TRBD1 covers 7 bases. Germline CDR1 and CDR2: MGHRA and YSYEKL. This CDR3 contains 14 residues. Trimming cost V 4 bases and J 4 bases; bases outside gene matches: 3. The chain's CDR3 is CASSPGQLNEKLFF. The CDR3 DNA reads as TGCGCCAGCAGCCCGGGACAGCTTAATGAAAAACTGTTTTTT.

This clonotype was recorded a few times. This chain joins TRBV7-2 and TRBJ2-3, with D tentatively TRBD1 or TRBD2 (5 bases each). The CDR3 consists of 15 residues. Trimming removed 1 base at V and 2 bases at J, with 10 bases between. Germline lookup yields CDR1 SGHTA and CDR2 FQGNSA. This CDR3 reads CASSLGSGPTDTQYF. CDR3 DNA sequence: TGTGCCAGCAGCTTAGGGTCGGGACCCACAGATACGCAGTATTTT.